This T cell receptor (beta chain) originates from a study of monozygotic twins with inflammatory bowel disease. The CDR3 has 13 residues. CDR1 and CDR2 from the germline V gene are LGHNT and FRNRAP. Each CDR3 protein gets one entry in TCRdb, which reprocessed the 5' RACE reads and gives no DNA. The sample data list around 450,000 distinct CDR3 sequences. J is TRBJ1-5 and V is TRBV12-5; as DNA is missing, the TRBD1 call by TCRdb cannot be tested. Sequencing was carried out using blood. This receptor was obtained from a human donor with ulcerative colitis or Crohn's disease, or a healthy co-twin of an affected twin (not recorded which). This CDR3 reads CASGFRGDQPQHF.